This T cell receptor (beta chain) was documented in a study of blood T cell repertoires in COVID-19. Trimming took off 4 bases at V and 7 bases at J, with 8 bases between the two ends. The CDR3 extends over 12 amino acids. Germline V gene lookup returns CDR1 SGHDN and CDR2 FVKESK. In the original workflow: Researchers report that nucleated cell counts were estimated from reference gene primer amplification. Data came from immunoSEQ multiplex PCR; TCRdb stores just in-frame clones and leaves some out. V, J and clone size reflect that table, while D and trimming were determined from the DNA. This sample has under 500,000 clones, with roughly 87% found just once. Across under 25 US areas, participants ranged in age from about 18 to 100 years. Self-reported history from a screening survey and questionnaire set each donor's cohort.

The gene calls are TRBV14 and TRBJ1-3, with D unresolved. This clonotype was obtained from a woman in her late teens or twenties with acute COVID-19. The material sequenced was PBMCs or T cells enriched from blood (not recorded which). CDR3 DNA sequence: TGTGCCAGCAGCCGGGCCCGGAACACCATATATTTT. Protein product: CASSRARNTIYF.